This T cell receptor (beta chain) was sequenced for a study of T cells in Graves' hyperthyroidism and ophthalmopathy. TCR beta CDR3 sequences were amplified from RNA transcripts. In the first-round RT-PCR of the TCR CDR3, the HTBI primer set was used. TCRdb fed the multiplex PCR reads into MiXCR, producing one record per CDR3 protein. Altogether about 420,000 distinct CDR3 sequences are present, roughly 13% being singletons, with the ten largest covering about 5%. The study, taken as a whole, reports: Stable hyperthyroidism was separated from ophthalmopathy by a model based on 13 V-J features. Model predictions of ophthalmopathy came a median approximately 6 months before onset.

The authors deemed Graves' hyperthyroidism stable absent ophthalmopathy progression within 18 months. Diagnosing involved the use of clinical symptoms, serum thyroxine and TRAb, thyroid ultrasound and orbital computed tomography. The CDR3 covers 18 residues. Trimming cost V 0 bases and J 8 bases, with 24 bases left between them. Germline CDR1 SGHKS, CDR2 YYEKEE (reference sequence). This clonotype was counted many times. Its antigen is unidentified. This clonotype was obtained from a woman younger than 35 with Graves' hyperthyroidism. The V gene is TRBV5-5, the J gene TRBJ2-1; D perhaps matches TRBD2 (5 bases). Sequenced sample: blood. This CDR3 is CASSLDSRRSSFNDEQFF. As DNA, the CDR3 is TGTGCCAGCAGCTTGGATTCTCGGAGGTCTAGCTTTAACGATGAGCAGTTCTTC.